The next 15 T cell receptor beta chains were all read from a single sample in a study of blood T cell repertoires in COVID-19. TCRdb's copy holds only in-frame clones and misses some; the assay was immunoSEQ multiplex PCR. This sample has about 180,000 clones, with roughly 84% found just once. The sequenced sample consisted of PBMCs or T cells enriched from blood (not recorded which). These receptors all come from a woman between 45 and 65 years old who had recovered from COVID-19.

The J gene is TRBJ1-2, the V gene TRBV19; TRBD1 agrees at 9 bases. The V segment lost 5 bases and the J segment 0 bases; nucleotides outside the gene matches: 7. Germline-derived CDR1 and CDR2 are LNHDA and SQIVND (reference sequence). The CDR3 is made up of 16 amino acids. The chain's CDR3 is CASSGRDRETNYGYTF. Here the CDR3 DNA reads TGTGCCAGTAGTGGAAGGGACAGGGAGACTAACTATGGCTACACCTTC.

DNA for the CDR3: TGCGCCAGCAGCCCCGCTTCCCAGGGCTCGTCCTATAATTCACCCCTCCACTTT. It encodes CASSPASQGSSYNSPLHF. V and J are TRBV5-1 and TRBJ1-6; D may be TRBD1 (5 bases). The CDR3 length is 18 residues. V was trimmed by 4 bases and J by 1 base, leaving 18 bases between them. Germline V lookup: CDR1 SGHRS, CDR2 YFSETQ.

The rearrangement links TRBV6-2 or TRBV6-3 to TRBJ1-5; the D gene is possibly TRBD1 (6 bases). Germline-derived CDR1 and CDR2 are MNHEY and SVGEGT. The length of the CDR3 is 14 residues. V lost 4 bases and J lost 3, with 10 bases in between. CDR3 sequence: CASSLGGPNQPQHF. CDR3 bases: TGTGCCAGCAGTTTGGGGGGGCCCAATCAGCCCCAGCATTTT.

This clone showed up just once. The chain joins TRBV6-5 to TRBJ2-1, with 8 bases identical to TRBD2. V lost 6 bases and J lost 1; bases outside the gene matches: 2. Germline V gene sequence: CDR1 MNHEY, CDR2 SVGAGI. The CDR3 sequence is 14 residues long. The CDR3 is CASRVAGSYNEQFF. The CDR3, as DNA: TGTGCCAGCAGGGTAGCGGGGTCCTACAATGAGCAGTTCTTC.

J is TRBJ1-1 and V is TRBV11-3, with D hard to call. Germline CDR1 and CDR2: SGHNT and YENEEA. The V end was cut by 2 bases, the J end by 5 bases, with 15 bases between. There are 15 residues in the CDR3. The CDR3 reads CASSLRRVGGTEAFF. The CDR3 DNA reads as TGTGCCAGCAGCTTACGGAGGGTTGGTGGTACTGAAGCTTTCTTT.

The chain has TRBV28 and TRBJ1-2, with TRBD1 matching over 9 bases. The CDR3 is 16 residues long. Trimming at V came to 1 base and at J to 10 bases, leaving 13 bases not matched to a gene. Germline CDR1 MDHEN, CDR2 SYDVKM. The CDR3 reads CASSLLAVRDRADYTF. In DNA form, the CDR3 reads TGTGCCAGCAGTTTATTGGCCGTGAGGGACAGGGCGGACTACACCTTC.

The table lists this clone with a count of one. The chain employs TRBV29-1 and TRBJ2-7; D is unclear. Trimming removed 0 bases at V and 1 base at J, with 13 bases between. Per the germline V gene, CDR1 is SQVTM and CDR2 is ANQGSEA. This CDR3 region has 15 residues. CDR3 residues: CSVEEMAERSYEQYF. CDR3 in DNA: TGCAGCGTTGAAGAGATGGCGGAGAGATCCTACGAGCAGTACTTC.

This chain uses TRBV3-1 (or the pseudogene TRBV3-2) with TRBJ1-5; 7 positions match TRBD1. The CDR3 is 14 residues long. CDR1 and CDR2 from the germline V gene are LGHDT and YNNKEL (reference sequence). Trimming at V came to 6 bases and at J to 5 bases, leaving 7 bases not matched to a gene. The CDR3 loop reads CASRSQGSDQPQHF. CDR3 sequence (DNA): TGTGCCAGCAGGTCACAGGGGAGCGATCAGCCCCAGCATTTT.

The V and J genes are TRBV15 and TRBJ2-1; 12 nucleotides match TRBD1. The trim removed 0 bases at V and 6 bases at J, leaving 6 bases unmatched. Germline CDR1 LNHNV, CDR2 YYDKDF (reference sequence). The CDR3 is made up of 17 amino acids. The CDR3 nucleotides are TGTGCCACCAGCAGAGAAGTCCCGGGACAGGGGGCCAATGAGCAGTTCTTC. This gives the protein CATSREVPGQGANEQFF.

This clone occurred a few times. The chain has TRBV6-1 and TRBJ1-2, with D perhaps matching TRBD1 (5 bases). V lost 1 base and J lost 9, with 9 bases in between. Germline V gene data show CDR1 as MNHNS and CDR2 as SASEGT. The CDR3 covers 12 residues. The CDR3 loop reads CASSEGGYSYTF. The CDR3, as DNA: TGTGCCAGCAGTGAAGGGGGCTACAGCTACACCTTC.

The chain combines TRBV19 with TRBJ1-2; 8 nucleotides agree with TRBD1. Trimming took 5 bases from V and 6 from J; bases not matched to a gene: 8. This CDR3 is built from 14 residues. Germline loops: CDR1 LNHDA, CDR2 SQIVND (reference sequence). The CDR3 nucleotides are TGTGCCAGTAGTCGGCCGGGACAGGTAAATGGCTACACCTTC. Protein sequence: CASSRPGQVNGYTF.

The sample holds a few counts of this clone. The chain has TRBV28 and TRBJ2-3; TRBD2 agrees at 9 bases. Germline-derived CDR1 and CDR2 are MDHEN and SYDVKM. This CDR3 comprises 16 residues. The V and J ends lost 6 bases and 2 bases, in that order; junction bases with no gene match: 9. The CDR3 region has the DNA TGTGCCAGCAGGCCCATAGCGGGAGATCCCACAGATACGCAGTATTTT. Its translation: CASRPIAGDPTDTQYF.

This clone was observed a single time. This chain uses TRBV19 with TRBJ2-3; 7 positions match TRBD2. Germline V gene sequence: CDR1 LNHDA, CDR2 SQIVND (reference sequence). The ends lost 7 bases at V and 4 bases at J; junction bases unmatched: 8. The CDR3 totals 14 residues. The CDR3 sequence is CASKSSGTADTQYF. CDR3 coding DNA: TGTGCCAGTAAATCGAGCGGGACCGCAGATACGCAGTATTTT.

The chain uses TRBV25-1 and TRBJ2-1; TRBD2 matches at 7 bases. The CDR3 runs 15 residues. Germline V gene sequence: CDR1 MGHDK, CDR2 SYGVNS. The ends lost 5 bases at V and 8 bases at J; junction bases unmatched: 12. The CDR3 sequence: CASSSRAGSEHEQFF. The CDR3 DNA reads TGTGCCAGCAGTTCCCGAGCGGGATCGGAGCATGAGCAGTTCTTC.

The J gene is TRBJ1-3, the V gene TRBV5-6; D remains ambiguous. The CDR3 totals 17 residues. V lost 0 bases to trimming and J lost 0 bases, with 13 bases between them. Germline V CDR1 and CDR2: SGHDT, YYEEEE. CDR3 region: CASSLVSGRSSGNTIYF. DNA for the CDR3: TGTGCCAGCAGCTTGGTAAGCGGGCGTAGCTCTGGAAACACCATATATTTT.